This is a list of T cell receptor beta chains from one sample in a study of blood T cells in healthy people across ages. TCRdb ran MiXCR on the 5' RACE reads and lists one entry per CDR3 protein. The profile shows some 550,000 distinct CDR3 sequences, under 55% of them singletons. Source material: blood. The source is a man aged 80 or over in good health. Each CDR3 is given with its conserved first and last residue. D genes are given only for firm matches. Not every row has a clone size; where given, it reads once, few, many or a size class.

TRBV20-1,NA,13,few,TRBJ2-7,CSASLGQGYEQYF,TGCAGTGCTAGTCTGGGCCAGGGCTACGAGCAGTACTTC
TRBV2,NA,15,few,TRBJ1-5,CASSEFSGGIQPQHF,TGTGCCAGCAGCGAATTTAGCGGGGGCATCCAGCCCCAGCATTTT
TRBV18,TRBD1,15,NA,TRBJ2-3,CASSPAQGVADTQYF,TGTGCCAGCTCACCAGCGCAGGGGGTGGCAGATACGCAGTATTTT
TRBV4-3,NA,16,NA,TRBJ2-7,CASSYPSRGRDDEQYF,TGCGCCAGCAGCTATCCTTCAAGGGGCAGGGACGACGAGCAGTACTTC
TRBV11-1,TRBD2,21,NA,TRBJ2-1,CASSYTPGLAGGQSSYNEQFF,TGTGCCAGCAGCTATACTCCGGGACTAGCGGGAGGGCAGAGCTCCTACAATGAGCAGTTCTTC
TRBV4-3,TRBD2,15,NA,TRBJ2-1,CASSPASSGYNEQFF,TGCGCCAGCAGCCCGGCGTCTAGCGGCTACAATGAGCAGTTCTTC
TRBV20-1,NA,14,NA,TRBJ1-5,CSAGSNDRNQPQHF,TGCAGTGCTGGCAGTAACGACCGGAATCAGCCCCAGCATTTT
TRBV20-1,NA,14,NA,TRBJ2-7,CSAPNRVAAYEQYF,TGCAGTGCTCCGAACAGGGTCGCGGCCTACGAGCAGTACTTC
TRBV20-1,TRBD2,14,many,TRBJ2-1,CSAGGFTSGQEQFF,TGCAGTGCAGGTGGCTTTACTAGCGGACAGGAGCAGTTCTTC
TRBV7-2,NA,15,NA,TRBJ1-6,CASSLAPRGNSPLHF,TGTGCCAGCAGCTTGGCCCCCCGGGGTAATTCACCCCTCCACTTT
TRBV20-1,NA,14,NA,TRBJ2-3,CTSTAGPTADTQYF,TGCACCAGTACCGCGGGGCCTACCGCAGATACGCAGTATTTT
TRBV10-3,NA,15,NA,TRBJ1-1,CAISESDGLYTEAFF,TGTGCCATCAGTGAGTCTGACGGACTATACACTGAAGCTTTCTTT
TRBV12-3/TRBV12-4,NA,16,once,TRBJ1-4,CASSFKAGFINEKLFF,TGTGCCAGCAGTTTTAAGGCGGGCTTCATAAATGAAAAACTGTTTTTT
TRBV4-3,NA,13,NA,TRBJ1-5,CASSQGRGQPQHF,TGCGCCAGCAGCCAAGGCCGAGGGCAGCCCCAGCATTTT
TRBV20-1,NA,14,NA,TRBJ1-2,CSARGLGVWGGYTF,TGCAGTGCTAGAGGACTAGGGGTTTGGGGCGGCTACACCTTC
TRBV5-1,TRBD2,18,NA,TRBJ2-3,CASSFASGSPTSTDTQYF,TGCGCCAGCAGCTTCGCGAGCGGGAGTCCCACTAGCACAGATACGCAGTATTTT
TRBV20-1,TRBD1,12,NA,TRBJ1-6,CSAQGGNSPLHF,TGCAGTGCCCAGGGGGGGAATTCACCCCTCCACTTT
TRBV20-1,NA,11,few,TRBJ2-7,CSERGAREQYF,TGCAGTGAAAGGGGGGCTCGTGAGCAGTACTTC
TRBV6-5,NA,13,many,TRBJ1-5,CASRAQGSQPQHF,TGTGCCAGCAGGGCACAGGGCAGTCAGCCCCAGCATTTT
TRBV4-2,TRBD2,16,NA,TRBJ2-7,CASSQDLAGLTYEQYF,TGTGCCAGCAGCCAAGATCTAGCGGGTCTTACCTACGAGCAGTACTTC
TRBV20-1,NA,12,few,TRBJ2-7,CSGRGIVDEQYF,TGCAGTGGGCGAGGTATTGTGGACGAGCAGTACTTC
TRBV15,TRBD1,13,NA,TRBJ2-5,CATTGQGRETQYF,TGTGCCACCACGGGACAGGGTCGAGAGACCCAGTACTTC
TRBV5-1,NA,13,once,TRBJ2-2,CASSPRSTGELFF,TGCGCCAGCAGTCCGAGGAGTACCGGGGAGCTGTTTTTT
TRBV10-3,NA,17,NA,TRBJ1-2,CAISYDTMATSGSGYTF,TGTGCCATCAGCTACGATACTATGGCTACATCCGGGTCTGGCTACACCTTC
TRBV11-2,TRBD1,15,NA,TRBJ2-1,CASSLNGQVNNEQFF,TGTGCCAGCAGCTTGAACGGACAGGTTAACAATGAGCAGTTCTTC
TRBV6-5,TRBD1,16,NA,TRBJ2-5,CASSYSLTGGGWTQYF,TGTGCCAGCAGTTACAGCCTAACAGGGGGCGGCTGGACCCAGTACTTC
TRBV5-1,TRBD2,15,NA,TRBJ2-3,CASRIAGGHSDTQYF,TGCGCCAGCAGAATAGCGGGGGGGCACTCAGATACGCAGTATTTT